The clone carrying this T cell receptor beta chain was observed once. The source of the sample is a study of shared clonotypes between healthy human individuals. Germline CDR1 SGDLS, CDR2 YYNGEE. The V and J ends lost 0 bases and 4 bases, in that order; junction bases with no gene match: 3. The CDR3 runs to 14 residues. Each subset's genomic DNA was shared equally among a number of immunoSEQ plates. Libraries were prepared by immunoSEQ multiplex PCR; TCRdb keeps only in-frame clonotypes and omits some of them. The data contain fewer than 600,000 clones, 79% of them singletons. The genes are TRBV9 and TRBJ1-2, with 7 bases identical to TRBD1. The sequence derives from a woman aged 40 to 50 in good health. Some clones in this sample may be carry-over from other donors' samples. The specimen was PBMCs. The CDR3 DNA sequence: TGTGCCAGCAGCGTAGGACAGGGTGTCTATGGCTACACCTTC. Protein: CASSVGQGVYGYTF.